The following is a T cell receptor beta chain sequence with its context. Its antigen remains unidentified. Sampling of alopecia areata patients yielded lesional scalp punch biopsies as well as peripheral blood. Researchers picked out CD4+ and CD8+ T cells from PBMCs by sorting. The data stem from a study of CD8+ T cells in alopecia areata. General study points: Especially in alopecia totalis/universalis, lesional scalp showed greater clonality than normal scalp did. Patients shared TCRs less clearly than mice did, possibly owing to HLA.

TCR sequencing used cDNA made by reverse transcription of extracted RNA. Clones were read by immunoSEQ multiplex PCR, and TCRdb kept only the in-frame ones, dropping some. The sample lists around 35,000 clones, roughly half occurring once. V was cut by 5 bases and J by 8 bases, with 7 bases left in between. CDR3 length: 11 residues. Germline-derived CDR1 and CDR2 are SGHDT and YYEEEE. The sequenced material came from NKG2D-high CD8+ T cells sorted from blood. This sequence was found in a human donor with alopecia areata. The chain couples TRBV5-6 to TRBJ2-2; D is undetermined. CDR3 bases: TGTGCCAGCAGATCCGAAGGGGAGCTGTTTTTT. It is translated as CASRSEGELFF.